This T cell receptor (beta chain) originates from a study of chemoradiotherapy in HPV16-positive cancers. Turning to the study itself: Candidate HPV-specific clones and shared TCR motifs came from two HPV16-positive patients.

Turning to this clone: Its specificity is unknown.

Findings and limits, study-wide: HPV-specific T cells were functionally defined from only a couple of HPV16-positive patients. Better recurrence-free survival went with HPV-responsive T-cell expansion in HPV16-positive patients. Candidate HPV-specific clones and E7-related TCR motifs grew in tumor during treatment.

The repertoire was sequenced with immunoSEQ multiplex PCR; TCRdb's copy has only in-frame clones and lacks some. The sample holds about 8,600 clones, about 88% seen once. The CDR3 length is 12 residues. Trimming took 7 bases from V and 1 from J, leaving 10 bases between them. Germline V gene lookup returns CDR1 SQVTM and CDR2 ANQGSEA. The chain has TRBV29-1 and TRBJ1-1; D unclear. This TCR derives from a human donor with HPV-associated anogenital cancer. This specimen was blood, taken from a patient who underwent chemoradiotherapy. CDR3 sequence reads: CSASTQNTEAFF. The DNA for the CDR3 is TGCAGCGCCTCGACCCAGAACACTGAAGCTTTCTTT. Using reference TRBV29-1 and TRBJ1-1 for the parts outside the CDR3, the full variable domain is SAVISQKPSRDICQRGTSLTIQCQVDSQVTMMFWYRQQPGQSLTLIATANQGSEATYESGFVIDKFPISRPNLTFSTLTVSNMSPEDSSIYLCSASTQNTEAFFGQGTRLTVV.